The following is a T cell receptor (beta chain) sequence with its context. Its antigen remains unknown. These data originate in a study of cytomegalovirus exposure and HLA in healthy donors. V trimming: 1 base; J trimming: 1 base; junction bases outside the gene matches: 2. The length of the CDR3 is 16 residues. Germline V CDR1 and CDR2: SGHVS, FNYEAQ. Broader study findings: Among the CMV-associated chains, three were confirmed in vitro as specific for CMV antigens.

Generated by immunoSEQ multiplex PCR, the TCRdb table keeps only in-frame clones and is missing some. The table lists about 83,000 clones, roughly 95% of them singletons. This chain joins TRBV7-6 and TRBJ2-7, with 12 nucleotides matching TRBD2. The sample consisted of PBMCs. The receptor comes from a young woman in good health and CMV-seronegative. The CDR3 nucleotides read TGTGCCAGCAGCTTAGAACTAGCGGGAGGTTCCTACGAGCAGTACTTC. Translated, it gives CASSLELAGGSYEQYF.